Listed below are T cell receptor beta chains from one sample, sequenced in a study of T-cell reconstitution after alpha-beta-depleted transplantation in children. TCRdb reprocessed the PCR reads via MiXCR and lists one record per CDR3 protein. Counted here are about 500,000 distinct CDR3 sequences, about 33% occurring once; the ten biggest clones make up 2% to 2.5%. The specimen comprised PBMCs from the stem cell graft donor, sampled from the stem cell graft. The source of these receptors is a human donor who donated a stem cell graft to a child with aplastic anemia. The CDR3 runs from the conserved cysteine through the conserved F or W. The order of the fields is clone size, J gene, D gene, V gene, CDR3 DNA, CDR3 protein. The D gene is left open where the match is weak. Expanded clones are given a class, and other clones once, few, many or no size at all.

NA	TRBJ2-7	NA	TRBV7-2	TGTGCCAGCAGCCCCGGAGCTGATCGGGCTAGTCGCTACGAGCAGTACTTC	CASSPGADRASRYEQYF
few	TRBJ1-5	NA	TRBV12-5	TGTGCTAGTGGGGATTCTTGGGATCAGCCCCAGCATTTT	CASGDSWDQPQHF
few	TRBJ2-3	NA	TRBV10-3	TGTGCCATCAAGGGCTCAGATACGCAGTATTTT	CAIKGSDTQYF
NA	TRBJ2-5	NA	TRBV5-5	TGCGCCAGCAGCTCCCTTCCCGGGGTCCAGAGGACCCAGTACTTC	CASSSLPGVQRTQYF
NA	TRBJ2-5	NA	TRBV7-9	TGTGCCAGCAGCTTCCGCCGGGCTGATGAGACCCAGTACTTC	CASSFRRADETQYF
NA	TRBJ1-1	NA	TRBV7-6	TGTGCCAGCAGCTTAAGTAGTCTCGCCGGGGCTGAAGCTTTCTTT	CASSLSSLAGAEAFF
few	TRBJ1-6	NA	TRBV20-1	TGCAGTGCTATCCCTGGACAGCGGAATAATTCACCCCTCCACTTT	CSAIPGQRNNSPLHF
NA	TRBJ2-7	NA	TRBV24-1	TGTGCCACCAGTGATTTTGTCGGTGCAGGGATGGGCGAGCAGTACTTC	CATSDFVGAGMGEQYF
few	TRBJ2-7	TRBD1	TRBV7-2	TGTGCCAGCAGACGTACCTCCGGGACAGCGGCCTACGAGCAGTACTTC	CASRRTSGTAAYEQYF
few	TRBJ2-1	NA	TRBV29-1	TGCAGCGTTGGTTCAGCCGACTGGGAAGGTATACGGGAGAATGAGCAGTTCTTC	CSVGSADWEGIRENEQFF
NA	TRBJ2-3	TRBD2	TRBV9	TGTGCCAGCAGCCCTAGGGGCGGGAGAAGCACAGATACGCAGTATTTT	CASSPRGGRSTDTQYF
NA	TRBJ2-5	NA	TRBV29-1	TGCAGCGACGGTACCCAAGAGACCCAGTACTTC	CSDGTQETQYF
NA	TRBJ2-5	NA	TRBV2	TGTGCCAGCAGTGCAGCCAGGGGTGAGACCCAGTACTTC	CASSAARGETQYF
NA	TRBJ2-1	NA	TRBV29-1	TGCAGCGGAGGCTACTCGTACAATGAGCAGTTCTTC	CSGGYSYNEQFF
NA	TRBJ2-5	NA	TRBV7-9	TGTGCCAGCAGCTTCCCCCCGGACGGTACAGAGACCCAGTACTTC	CASSFPPDGTETQYF
NA	TRBJ1-5	NA	TRBV28	TGTGCCAGCAGTTTACCGGGGATCAATCAGCCCCAGCATTTT	CASSLPGINQPQHF
few	TRBJ2-7	NA	TRBV29-1	TGCAGCGTTGGGGGGCTCGAGCAGTACTTC	CSVGGLEQYF
many	TRBJ2-1	NA	TRBV29-1	TGCAGCGTTGAAGGGGCAGCTAGAGAGCAGTTCTTC	CSVEGAAREQFF
NA	TRBJ2-2	TRBD2	TRBV5-4	TGTGCCAGCTCGGCGGGAGATACTTACGGGGAGCTGTTTTTT	CASSAGDTYGELFF
NA	TRBJ1-2	NA	TRBV5-5	TGTGCCAGCAGCTCAAACCACAGACGACAGTATGGCTACACCTTC	CASSSNHRRQYGYTF
NA	TRBJ2-3	NA	TRBV10-3	TGTGCCATCAGCACCAGCACAGATACGCAGTATTTT	CAISTSTDTQYF
NA	TRBJ2-7	NA	TRBV7-2	TGTGCCAGCAACCCTCCAGGTGCCTACGAGCAGTACTTC	CASNPPGAYEQYF
NA	TRBJ1-5	NA	TRBV6-5	TGTGCCAGCAGTTACAGGGGCCAGAATCAGCCCCAGCATTTT	CASSYRGQNQPQHF
NA	TRBJ1-5	NA	TRBV7-6	TGTGCCAGCAGCTTATCCCACGGGGTCAATCAGCCCCAGCATTTT	CASSLSHGVNQPQHF
NA	TRBJ2-1	TRBD2	TRBV6-9	TGTGCCAGCAGTTATAGGCTAGCGGGTCCCAATGAGCAGTTCTTC	CASSYRLAGPNEQFF
NA	TRBJ2-1	NA	TRBV29-1	TGCAGCGTTGAACGTGTCAATGAGCAGTTCTTC	CSVERVNEQFF
few	TRBJ2-5	NA	TRBV29-1	TGCAGCGTTGACGTGGGAAGTCAGACCCAGTACTTC	CSVDVGSQTQYF
few	TRBJ2-1	NA	TRBV5-1	TGCGCCAGCAGCTTGGTTGCCTCCGACAATGAGCAGTTCTTC	CASSLVASDNEQFF
NA	TRBJ1-3	NA	TRBV20-1	TGCAGTGCTCTTCGCTCTGGAAACACCATATATTTT	CSALRSGNTIYF
few	TRBJ1-6	TRBD1	TRBV7-9	TGTGCCAGCAGTGCTGGACAGGGGGATTCACCCCTCCACTTT	CASSAGQGDSPLHF
many	TRBJ2-7	TRBD1	TRBV12-3/TRBV12-4	TGTGCCAGCAGTTCCCGACAGGGCTCCTACGAGCAGTACTTC	CASSSRQGSYEQYF
few	TRBJ1-4	NA	TRBV7-9	TGTGCCAGCAGCGCGGGCCTTCGGAACGAAAAACTGTTTTTT	CASSAGLRNEKLFF
NA	TRBJ2-1	TRBD2	TRBV9	TGTGCCAGCAGCGTATGGGCGGGAGCCCCTCACAATGAGCAGTTCTTC	CASSVWAGAPHNEQFF
NA	TRBJ1-1	NA	TRBV11-3	TGTGCCAGCAGCCCGGGGGGCTACACTGAAGCTTTCTTT	CASSPGGYTEAFF
few	TRBJ1-6	TRBD1	TRBV7-2	TGTGCCAGCAGCTTAGCGGGACAGAATTCACCCCTCCACTTT	CASSLAGQNSPLHF
NA	TRBJ2-3	NA	TRBV6-5	TGTGCCAGCAGTTATCTCTCCTGGCGGGAAGCAGATACGCAGTATTTT	CASSYLSWREADTQYF
NA	TRBJ2-3	NA	TRBV21-1	TGTGCCAGCACCCCCCCAGTAGGGACTAGCGGGAGGTCGGGGGCAGATACGCAGTATTTT	CASTPPVGTSGRSGADTQYF
NA	TRBJ1-1	TRBD1	TRBV12-3/TRBV12-4	TGTGCCAGCAGTCAACCGACAGGGGGCCGTTTCTTGCACACTGAAGCTTTCTTT	CASSQPTGGRFLHTEAFF
few	TRBJ1-1	NA	TRBV5-5	TGTGCCAGCAGCCGAGGACACATGAACACTGAAGCTTTCTTT	CASSRGHMNTEAFF
few	TRBJ2-6	NA	TRBV12-3/TRBV12-4	TGTGCCAGCAGTTTAGAAGGGAAGTCTGGGGCCAACGTCCTGACTTTC	CASSLEGKSGANVLTF
NA	TRBJ1-4	NA	TRBV2	TGTGCCAGCAGGGGGACGGCAGGCCGTAATGAAAAACTGTTTTTT	CASRGTAGRNEKLFF
few	TRBJ1-2	NA	TRBV12-3/TRBV12-4	TGTGCCAGCAGTCCCCGGGAAGGGCACTATGGCTACACCTTC	CASSPREGHYGYTF
NA	TRBJ2-7	NA	TRBV5-1	TGCGCCAGCAGCGCCGAAGGAACCGGGACGGCCTCCTACGAGCAGTACTTC	CASSAEGTGTASYEQYF
few	TRBJ2-1	TRBD2	TRBV28	TGTGCCAGCAGGCCAAGCGGGAGGTCCGGAAATGAGCAGTTCTTC	CASRPSGRSGNEQFF
many	TRBJ1-2	NA	TRBV6-5	TGTGCCAGCAGTTACGGGCAGAACTATGGCTACACCTTC	CASSYGQNYGYTF
NA	TRBJ2-1	NA	TRBV20-1	TGCAGTGCTAGAGGCGAATACCACGCGTACAATGAGCAGTTCTTC	CSARGEYHAYNEQFF